This T cell receptor (beta chain) comes out of a study of blood T cell repertoires in COVID-19 (dated by TCRdb to the early 2020s). About the investigation overall: The collaborator samples originated in the United States, Italy and Spain and spanned the acute and convalescent phases of COVID-19. The prospective study material was composed of cDNA or gDNA derived from T cells, B-cell-depleted T cells, or PBMCs. Deeply sampled blood TCRbeta repertoires from subjects exposed to, actively infected with, or recovered from COVID-19 were included in the dataset. The repertoires were released in a freely available public database intended as a resource for research on the immune response to SARS-CoV-2. The samples were drawn from two sources: the first 160 participants of the ongoing ImmuneRACE study, and 1,200 or so subjects contributed by 6 global collaborators. Sample metadata almost always included a de-identified subject ID, COVID-19 status, age in years and sex. Where available, HLA class I and class II types were obtained from metadata supplied by the sample provider rather than from assay-based typing. Overall study results and their limits: How much clinical and demographic metadata was included differed by source and by participant, and the metadata was provided uncurated.

Whole blood was collected in K2EDTA tubes by collaborating institutions according to the institutions' own protocols. Collaborator samples were shipped for TCRbeta analysis as frozen whole blood, isolated PBMCs, or DNA extracted from either sample type. TCRbeta CDR3 regions were amplified from genomic DNA by means of the immunoSEQ Assay, a bias-controlled multiplex PCR. Under the source paper's analysis protocol: The number of nucleated cells in each sample was estimated by amplification of reference gene primers within the assay. To quantify the absolute abundance of each unique TCRbeta CDR3 rearrangement, sequence reads were collapsed and filtered. Productive Simpson clonality was computed per sample as the square root of Simpson's diversity index over productive rearrangements. TCRdb limited this immuneACCESS table to in-frame rearrangements with V and J called. A share of clones is missing; checked studies link under half to unresolved V genes, and the rest is unexplained. The V and J calls and clone size were taken over from that table, and D and trimming were inferred from the DNA. This sample comprises about 140,000 clones, more than 75% of them detected only once. The ten largest clones represent about 12% of the sample.

The germline V gene encodes CDR1 KGHDR and CDR2 SFDVKD. Compared with germline, V lacks 4 bases and J lacks 5 bases; bases without a gene match: 3. Including cysteine and phenylalanine, the CDR3 has 13 amino acids. The DNA shown is the 39-base CDR3, in frame from base 1. A remark on this clone: Its antigen remains unidentified. No clone much larger than this one lies a single base away; base qualities are absent.

This chain joins TRBV24-1 to TRBJ2-5; TRBD1 aligns with 7 central bases. This TCR derives from a man older than 75 with acute or convalescent COVID-19. The sample was peripheral blood. CDR3 reads: CATSETGWETQYF. In nucleotide form, the sequence is TGTGCCACCAGTGAGACAGGGTGGGAGACCCAGTACTTC.